These 19 T cell receptor beta chains came from one sample sequenced in a study of shared T cell receptors in the human thymus. The protocol was immunoSEQ multiplex PCR, while the TCRdb copy is restricted to in-frame clones and leaves out a portion. The sample lists approximately 580,000 clones; approximately 78% were seen once. The same sample was also studied in work on human thymus T cells.

Material for sequencing was thymocytes. The receptor set was obtained from a boy under two years old with a congenital heart defect.

The rearrangement uses TRBV2 and TRBJ2-1; 9 bases fit TRBD2. V lost 9 bases, J lost 2 bases, and 5 bases stayed unmatched. CDR3 size: 14 residues. Germline-derived CDR1 and CDR2 are SNHLY and FYNNEI. CDR3 sequence reads: CARHSGGPYNEQFF. In DNA, the CDR3 is TGTGCCAGACATAGCGGGGGTCCCTACAATGAGCAGTTCTTC.

The V call is TRBV14, the J call TRBJ2-1; D perhaps matches TRBD2 (5 bases). V was pared by 0 bases and J by 6 bases, with 15 bases between. CDR3 length equals 16 residues. CDR1 is SGHDN and CDR2 is FVKESK in the germline V gene. In DNA form, the CDR3 reads TGTGCCAGCAGCCAAGAAGGAGCCCCAGAGGGCAATGAGCAGTTCTTC. Amino acid sequence: CASSQEGAPEGNEQFF.

The chain has TRBV15 and TRBJ2-7, with no clear D. Between the trimmed V and J ends, which lost 1 base and 2 bases, there was a span of 15 bases. Germline V gene sequence: CDR1 LNHNV, CDR2 YYDKDF (reference sequence). There are 16 residues in the CDR3. The CDR3 loop reads CATSRGLAGRAYEQYF. CDR3 nucleotides: TGTGCCACCAGCAGAGGGTTGGCAGGTAGAGCCTACGAGCAGTACTTC.

The chain joins TRBV4-3 to TRBJ2-3; D uncertain. In germline, CDR1 is LGHNA, CDR2 YSLEER. The V end lost 4 bases, the J end lost 1 base, and 15 bases lay between the germline ends. This CDR3 comprises 16 residues. CDR3 sequence: CASSRRGRARTDTQYF. The CDR3 DNA is TGCGCCAGCAGCCGACGTGGGCGAGCTCGCACAGATACGCAGTATTTT.

The DNA of the CDR3 is TGTGCCAGTAGTTCCCCCCGGATAGCGGGAGTTCGGCGGGACACCGGGGAGCTGTTTTTT. Its translation is CASSSPRIAGVRRDTGELFF. The rearrangement links TRBV19 to TRBJ2-2, with TRBD2 matching over 9 bases. From germline, CDR1 is LNHDA and CDR2 SQIVND (reference sequence). The CDR3 is 20 amino acids. Unmatched junction bases numbered 19, after V lost 5 bases and J lost 3 bases.

This chain uses TRBV27 with TRBJ1-2, with 7 bases aligning to TRBD1. Germline CDR1 MNHEY, CDR2 SMNVEV (reference sequence). The V gene end was trimmed by 7 bases and the J gene end by 6 bases; junction bases not matched to a gene: 8. This CDR3 comprises 13 residues. CDR3 sequence: CASTLGGADGYTF. CDR3 nucleotide sequence: TGTGCCAGCACCCTAGGGGGCGCCGATGGCTACACCTTC.

The chain has TRBV28 and TRBJ1-2; D perhaps matches TRBD1 (6 bases). Per germline, CDR1 MDHEN and CDR2 SYDVKM. The CDR3 is made up of 17 amino acids. Trimming stripped 4 bases from V and 2 bases from J, with 20 bases between. The CDR3 DNA sequence: TGTGCCAGCAGTTCCGTCAGGCGAACAGGGCCGAACTATGGCTACACCTTC. The encoded protein is CASSSVRRTGPNYGYTF.

This clone was seen only once. V gene TRBV19 combines with J gene TRBJ2-5, with 11 bases identical to TRBD2. The CDR3 loop spans 17 amino acids. The V and J ends lost 5 bases and 5 bases, in that order; junction bases with no gene match: 13. Germline V gives CDR1 LNHDA, CDR2 SQIVND (reference sequence). CDR3 nucleotide sequence: TGTGCCAGTAGTGATAGCGGGAGGGCCATAAGGCGCGAGACCCAGTACTTC. Residues: CASSDSGRAIRRETQYF.

The chain recombines TRBV4-1 with TRBJ2-1; D ambiguous. This CDR3 has 13 amino acids. V lost 2 bases and J 9 bases, leaving 11 bases between the germline ends. CDR1 and CDR2 from the germline V gene are MGHRA and YSYEKL. The CDR3 is CASSQRRVVEQFF. The CDR3 bases are TGCGCCAGCAGCCAACGTAGAGTAGTTGAGCAGTTCTTC.

This chain joins TRBV7-2 and TRBJ2-3; tentatively, D is TRBD2 (5 bases). Germline V gene sequence: CDR1 SGHTA, CDR2 FQGNSA. The germline V and J ends were trimmed by 8 bases and 2 bases, with 17 bases remaining between them. CDR3 length: 15 amino acids. The CDR3 sequence is CASWAGPSSTDTQYF. CDR3 DNA sequence: TGTGCCAGCTGGGCGGGCCCTAGTTCCACAGATACGCAGTATTTT.

This clone was seen only a few times. This sequence joins TRBV14 and TRBJ2-7, with TRBD2 matching over 11 bases. The ends lost 3 bases at V and 3 bases at J; junction bases unmatched: 1. This CDR3 is built from 14 residues. Germline lookup yields CDR1 SGHDN and CDR2 FVKESK. CDR3 amino acids: CASSQGLAVYEQYF. For the CDR3, the DNA is TGTGCCAGCAGCCAGGGACTAGCGGTCTACGAGCAGTACTTC.

The CDR3 sequence is CASSIAALPDTGELFF. CDR3 bases: TGTGCCAGTAGTATAGCGGCACTACCCGACACCGGGGAGCTGTTTTTT. The chain recombines TRBV19 with TRBJ2-2, with D hard to call. The CDR3 is 16 amino acids. The germline V gene has CDR1 LNHDA and CDR2 SQIVND (reference sequence). Trimming took off 1 base at V and 3 bases at J, with 12 bases between the two ends.

The chain is built from TRBV6-4 and TRBJ2-7; no reliable D call. V shed 4 bases and J shed 3 bases, with 10 bases lying between them. The V gene's germline CDR1 is MRHNA and CDR2 SNTAGT. The CDR3 length is 13 residues. CDR3 DNA: TGTGCCAGCAGTGTAGAGCTTTTCTACGAGCAGTACTTC. Protein sequence: CASSVELFYEQYF.

This clone was seen more than once but under ten times. The chain is built from TRBV28 and TRBJ2-4; D perhaps matches TRBD2 (7 bases). Germline CDR1 is MDHEN and CDR2 is SYDVKM. This CDR3 contains 17 residues. Trimming shortened V by 7 bases and J by 0 bases, and 19 bases separated the two germline ends. The CDR3 sequence is CASTAPLGGGAKNIQYF. CDR3 nucleotides: TGTGCCAGCACCGCTCCCCTGGGAGGGGGAGCCAAAAACATTCAGTACTTC.

This clone was observed a few times. The CDR3 region is CASSLTLQPTSGSGGELFF. The CDR3 DNA follows: TGTGCCAGCAGTCTTACACTACAACCGACTAGCGGGAGTGGCGGGGAGCTGTTTTTT. The V and J genes are TRBV27 and TRBJ2-2, with 12 bases matching TRBD2. The CDR3 totals 19 residues. Trimming took 5 bases from V and 7 from J; bases not matched to a gene: 17. Germline V gene lookup returns CDR1 MNHEY and CDR2 SMNVEV (reference sequence).

This chain connects TRBV10-3 to TRBJ2-6; TRBD2 matches at 7 bases. The germline CDR1 and CDR2 sequences are ENHRY and SYGVKD. This CDR3 is built from 14 residues. J was trimmed by 4 bases and V by 7 bases; bases with no gene match: 4. The CDR3 is CAITGGLGANVLTF. CDR3 DNA sequence: TGTGCCATCACGGGGGGTCTGGGGGCCAACGTCCTGACTTTC.

On this clone itself: The junction differs from germline at one of its ends, possibly a read error. V usage is TRBV7-9 and J usage is TRBJ1-2; D remains unclear. Germline V gene lookup returns CDR1 SEHNR and CDR2 FQNEAQ (reference sequence). The CDR3 has 9 amino acids. The CDR3 sequence: CASSSPTSF. The CDR3 bases are TGTGCCAGCAGCTCTCCGACTTCTTTC.

The V and J genes are TRBV2 and TRBJ2-1; maybe TRBD1 (5 bases). The CDR3 has 12 residues. V gave up 6 bases and J gave up 5 bases, with 8 bases separating them. The germline CDR1 and CDR2 sequences are SNHLY and FYNNEI. The CDR3 sequence: CASSQGDNEQFF. The DNA of the CDR3 is TGTGCCAGCAGCCAAGGGGACAATGAGCAGTTCTTC.

There are a few counts of this clone. This chain joins TRBV19 and TRBJ2-1, with 10 bases matching TRBD2. V was clipped by 5 bases and J by 8 bases; unmatched bases: 3. This CDR3 comprises 13 residues. Germline V gene sequence: CDR1 LNHDA, CDR2 SQIVND (reference sequence). DNA for the CDR3: TGTGCCAGTAGTCTGAGCGGGGGGGATGAGCAGTTCTTC. Translating it yields CASSLSGGDEQFF.